This paragraph reports one T cell receptor beta chain. The antigen remains unidentified. Other DNA sequences within the sample encode an identical CDR3. This sample stems from a study of beta chain features in type 1 diabetes. Study as a whole: Summed over all samples, the examined sorted cells came to 95 million to 120 million.

The isolated RNA, all of it, was reverse transcribed, so expressed TCRB transcripts were what got sequenced. Assay: immunoSEQ multiplex PCR; the TCRdb copy retains only in-frame clones and omits some. There are a few hundred thousand clones in the sample; around 24% occur only once, and around 0.013% lies in the top ten. Findings and limits, study-wide: More deletions and fewer insertions at VDJ junctions were found in patients with type 1 diabetes. When Type 1 diabetes patients were examined, their TCRB CDR3s proved moderately but significantly shorter in all four CD4+ subsets. For patients and controls alike, PCR might favor shorter templates to the same degree.

Material: naive CD4+ T cells from blood. This TCR was sampled from a woman between 25 and 40 years old with type 1 diabetes.

The CDR3 DNA sequence: TGTGCCAGCAGCTTAAGGACTAGCGGGGGCACAGATACGCAGTATTTT. Amino acid sequence: CASSLRTSGGTDTQYF. The chain couples TRBV13 to TRBJ2-3, with 12 bases aligning to TRBD2. V lost 2 bases, J lost 1 base, and 1 base stayed unmatched. From germline, CDR1 is PRHDT and CDR2 FYEKMQ (reference sequence). CDR3 size: 16 residues.